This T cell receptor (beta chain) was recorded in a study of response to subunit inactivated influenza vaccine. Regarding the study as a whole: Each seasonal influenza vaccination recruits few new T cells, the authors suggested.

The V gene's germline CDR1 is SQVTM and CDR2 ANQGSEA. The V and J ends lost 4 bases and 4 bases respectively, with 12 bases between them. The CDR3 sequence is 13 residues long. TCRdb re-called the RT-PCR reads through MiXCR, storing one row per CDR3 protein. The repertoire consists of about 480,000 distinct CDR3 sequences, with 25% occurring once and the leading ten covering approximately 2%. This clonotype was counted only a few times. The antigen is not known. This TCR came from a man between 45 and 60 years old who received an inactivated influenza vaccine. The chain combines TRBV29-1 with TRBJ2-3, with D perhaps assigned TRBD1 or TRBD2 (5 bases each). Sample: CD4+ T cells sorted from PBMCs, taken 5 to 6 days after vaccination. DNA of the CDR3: TGCAGCGTTGCGGCAGGGAGCGCAGATACGCAGTATTTT. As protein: CSVAAGSADTQYF.